This record covers a single TCR beta chain. Its antigen is as yet unknown. PCR employed 60 Vbeta and 13 Jbeta primers. As originally analysed: Tens of millions of unique TCR beta chains, 9 million to 14 million shared, were counted in a later analysis. The method was immunoSEQ multiplex PCR; TCRdb's version includes in-frame clones alone and lacks a portion of them. Clone size and V and J calls were adopted from that table, with D and trimming inferred from the DNA. The sample spans approximately 50,000 clones; the ten largest clones claim approximately 13%. These data originate in a study of cytomegalovirus exposure and HLA in healthy donors. Notes on the study in general: Investigators reported around 150 TCR beta chains as tied to cytomegalovirus. Through in vitro validation, three CMV-associated chains were shown to be specific for CMV antigens.

The source is a young man in good health and CMV-seropositive. Sequenced sample: PBMCs.

The CDR3 sequence is CASSLDRLNTEAFF. CDR3 nucleotide sequence: TGTGCCAGCAGCCTGGACAGGTTGAACACTGAAGCTTTCTTT. The rearrangement uses TRBV7-2 and TRBJ1-1, with 7 positions matching TRBD1. The junction had 3 bases not matched to a gene; V was cut back by 5 bases and J by 0 bases. Looked up from germline, CDR1 is SGHTA and CDR2 is FQGNSA. The CDR3 length is 14 residues. Based on the CDR3 plus reference TRBV7-2 and TRBJ1-1, the full variable domain is GAGVSQSPSNKVTEKGKDVELRCDPISGHTALYWYRQSLGQGLEFLIYFQGNSAPDKSGLPSDRFSAERTGGSVSTLTIQRTQQEDSAVYLCASSLDRLNTEAFFGQGTRLTVV.